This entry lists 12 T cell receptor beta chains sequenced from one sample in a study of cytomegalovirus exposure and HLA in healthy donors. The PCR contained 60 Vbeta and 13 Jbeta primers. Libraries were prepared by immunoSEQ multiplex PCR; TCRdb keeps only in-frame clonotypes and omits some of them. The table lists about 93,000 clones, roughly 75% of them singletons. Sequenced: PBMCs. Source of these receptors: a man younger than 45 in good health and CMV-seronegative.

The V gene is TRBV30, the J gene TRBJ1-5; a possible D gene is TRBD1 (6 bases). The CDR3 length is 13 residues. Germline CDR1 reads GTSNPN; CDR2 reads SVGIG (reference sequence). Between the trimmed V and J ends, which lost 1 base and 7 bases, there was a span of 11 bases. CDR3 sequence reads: CAWSDRVYQPQHF. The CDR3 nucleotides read TGTGCCTGGAGTGACAGGGTTTACCAGCCCCAGCATTTT.

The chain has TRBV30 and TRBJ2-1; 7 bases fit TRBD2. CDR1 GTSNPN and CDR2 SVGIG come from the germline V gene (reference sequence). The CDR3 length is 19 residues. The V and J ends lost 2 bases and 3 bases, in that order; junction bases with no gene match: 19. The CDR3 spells CAWSFGGRASIDFYNEQFF. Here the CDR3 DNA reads TGTGCCTGGAGTTTTGGAGGGAGGGCGTCGATTGATTTCTACAATGAGCAGTTCTTC.

CDR3 amino acids: CASSLVPDRGEQYF. DNA of the CDR3: TGTGCCAGCAGCCTAGTACCGGACAGGGGCGAGCAGTACTTC. This chain links TRBV11-2 with TRBJ2-7; 9 bases agree with TRBD1. After removal of 5 bases from V and 6 bases from J, the junction contained 8 bases not matched to a gene. CDR3 length equals 14 residues. Germline CDR1 and CDR2: SGHAT and FQNNGV.

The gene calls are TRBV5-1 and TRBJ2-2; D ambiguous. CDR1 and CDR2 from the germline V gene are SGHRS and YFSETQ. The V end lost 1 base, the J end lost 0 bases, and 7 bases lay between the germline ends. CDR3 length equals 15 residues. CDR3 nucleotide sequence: TGCGCCAGCAGCTTGACAAACGCGAACACCGGGGAGCTGTTTTTT. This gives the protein CASSLTNANTGELFF.

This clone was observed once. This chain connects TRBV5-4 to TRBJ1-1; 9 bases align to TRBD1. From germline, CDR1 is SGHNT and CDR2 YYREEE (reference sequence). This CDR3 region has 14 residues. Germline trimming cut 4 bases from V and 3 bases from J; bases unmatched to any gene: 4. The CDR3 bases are TGTGCCAGCAGCACGACAGGGGGAGACACTGAAGCTTTCTTT. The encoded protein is CASSTTGGDTEAFF.

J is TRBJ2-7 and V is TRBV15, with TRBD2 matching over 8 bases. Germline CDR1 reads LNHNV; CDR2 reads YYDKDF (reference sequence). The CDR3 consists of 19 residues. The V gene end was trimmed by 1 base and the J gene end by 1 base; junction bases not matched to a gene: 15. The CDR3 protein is CATSRGGKAGVGLSYEQYF. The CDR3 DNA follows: TGTGCCACCAGCAGAGGGGGTAAAGCGGGGGTGGGGTTGTCCTACGAGCAGTACTTC.

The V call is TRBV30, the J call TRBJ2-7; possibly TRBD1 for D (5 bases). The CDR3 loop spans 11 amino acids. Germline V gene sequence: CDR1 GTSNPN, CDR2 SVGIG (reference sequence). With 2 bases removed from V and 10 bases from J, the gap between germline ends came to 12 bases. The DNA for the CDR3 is TGTGCCTGGAGTATCCAGGGCCCCCAGTACTTC. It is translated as CAWSIQGPQYF.

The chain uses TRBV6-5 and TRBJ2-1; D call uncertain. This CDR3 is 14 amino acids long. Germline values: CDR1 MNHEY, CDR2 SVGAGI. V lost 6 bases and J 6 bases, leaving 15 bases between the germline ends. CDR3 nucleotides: TGTGCCAGCAGGCCCCCGGTGGGCCGCAATGAGCAGTTCTTC. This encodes CASRPPVGRNEQFF.

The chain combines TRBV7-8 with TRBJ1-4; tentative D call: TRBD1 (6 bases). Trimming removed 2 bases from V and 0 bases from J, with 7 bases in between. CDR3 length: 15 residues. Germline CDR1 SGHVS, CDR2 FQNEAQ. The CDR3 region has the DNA TGTGCCAGCAGCTTAAGGACAGCAACTAATGAAAAACTGTTTTTT. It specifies CASSLRTATNEKLFF.

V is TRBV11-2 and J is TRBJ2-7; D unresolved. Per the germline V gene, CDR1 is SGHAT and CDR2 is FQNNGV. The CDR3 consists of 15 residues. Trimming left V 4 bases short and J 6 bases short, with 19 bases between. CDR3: CASSYLRSTVTEQYF. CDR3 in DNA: TGTGCCAGCAGCTACCTCAGATCCACAGTAACCGAGCAGTACTTC.

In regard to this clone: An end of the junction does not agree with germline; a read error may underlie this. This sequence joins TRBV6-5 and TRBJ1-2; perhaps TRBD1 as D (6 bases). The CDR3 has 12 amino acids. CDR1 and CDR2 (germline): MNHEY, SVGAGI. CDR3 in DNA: TGTGCCAGCAGTTACCGCCACACAGGGTTCAAGTTC. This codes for CASSYRHTGFKF.

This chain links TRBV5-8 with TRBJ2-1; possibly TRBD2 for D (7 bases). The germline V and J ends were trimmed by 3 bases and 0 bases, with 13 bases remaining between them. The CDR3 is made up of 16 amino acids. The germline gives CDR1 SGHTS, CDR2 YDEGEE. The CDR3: CASSWEGGSSYNEQFF. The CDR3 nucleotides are TGTGCCAGCAGCTGGGAGGGGGGGAGCTCCTACAATGAGCAGTTCTTC.